Below, 18 T cell receptor beta chains from the same sample are listed, as sequenced in a study of CD8 T cells in ankylosing spondylitis. TCRdb processed the 5' RACE reads anew with MiXCR; each CDR3 protein has one entry. In the table there are roughly 280,000 distinct CDR3 sequences, approximately 20% of which are singletons. The sample comprised blood, either unsorted or a sorted T cell fraction (not recorded which). Source of these receptors: a male donor with ankylosing spondylitis or in good health (not recorded which).

This clonotype was seen a handful of times. The chain recombines TRBV7-8 with TRBJ1-1, with D perhaps matching TRBD1 (5 bases). This CDR3 is 14 amino acids long. Germline V gene lookup returns CDR1 SGHVS and CDR2 FQNEAQ. Deletions cut 0 bases from V and 2 bases from J, with 7 bases between. This CDR3 is CASSLARGNTEAFF. CDR3 nucleotides: TGTGCCAGCAGCTTAGCGAGGGGTAACACTGAAGCTTTCTTT.

This clonotype appeared a few times. The chain recombines TRBV7-6 with TRBJ1-2; 9 nucleotides line up with TRBD1. CDR3 length: 15 residues. J lost 8 bases, V lost 3 bases, and 10 bases had no gene match. The germline V gene has CDR1 SGHVS and CDR2 FNYEAQ. As DNA, the CDR3 is TGTGCCAGCAGCTTGGGGACAGGGCCACTAGAAGGCTACACCTTC. Translation gives CASSLGTGPLEGYTF.

This clonotype came up many times. CDR3 bases: TGCAGTGCGGGGCCAGATCCGTACGAGCAGTACGTC. It is translated as CSAGPDPYEQYV. The chain is built from TRBV20-1 and TRBJ2-7, with D possibly being TRBD1 (5 bases). The CDR3 covers 12 residues. CDR1 DFQATT and CDR2 SNEGSKA come from the germline V gene (reference sequence). V was clipped by 6 bases and J by 4 bases, with 13 bases between them.

There are a few counts of this clonotype. This chain connects TRBV12-3 or TRBV12-4 to TRBJ1-1; TRBD1 agrees at 7 bases. V lost 1 base and J lost 5; bases outside the gene matches: 7. The CDR3 extends over 15 amino acids. The CDR3 region has the DNA TGTGCCAGCAGTTTAGTGGACAGGCGGAGGACTGAAGCTTTCTTT. Residues: CASSLVDRRRTEAFF.

The rearrangement joins TRBV4-1 to TRBJ2-1; 9 bases fit TRBD2. In germline, CDR1 is MGHRA, CDR2 YSYEKL. Trimming removed 3 bases from V and 6 bases from J; junction bases left unmatched: 6. This CDR3 contains 15 residues. CDR3 amino acids: CASSQDSGGGNEQFF. As DNA, the CDR3 is TGCGCCAGCAGCCAGGATAGCGGGGGAGGCAATGAGCAGTTCTTC.

In this sample, this clonotype turned up a few times. The chain couples TRBV6-1 to TRBJ2-1; 9 bases are a match to TRBD2. The CDR3 runs to 18 residues. Germline loops: CDR1 MNHNS, CDR2 SASEGT. Germline trimming cut 0 bases from V and 6 bases from J; bases unmatched to any gene: 12. CDR3 residues: CASSEAGWGTSHSNEQFF. In DNA, the CDR3 is TGTGCCAGCAGTGAAGCAGGCTGGGGGACTAGCCATTCCAATGAGCAGTTCTTC.

This clonotype was seen a few times. The chain links TRBV27 to TRBJ1-1, with no clear D. The CDR3 has 17 amino acids. CDR1 is MNHEY and CDR2 is SMNVEV in the germline V gene (reference sequence). V was cut by 7 bases and J by 0 bases, with 21 bases left in between. DNA for the CDR3: TGTGCCAGCACCCCAAGCCTAAAATACTCCCTGAACACTGAAGCTTTCTTT. Amino acid sequence: CASTPSLKYSLNTEAFF.

The rearrangement links TRBV20-1 to TRBJ2-2, with D possibly being TRBD1 or TRBD2 (5 bases each). The CDR3 has 16 residues. Germline V gene sequence: CDR1 DFQATT, CDR2 SNEGSKA (reference sequence). V was shortened by 0 bases and J by 0 bases, with 11 bases between the two germline ends. CDR3 sequence: CSARDIRGPNTGELFF. Written as DNA, the CDR3 is TGCAGTGCTAGAGATATCCGGGGCCCGAACACCGGGGAGCTGTTTTTT.

Comments on this clonotype: The junction and the germline gene differ at one end; a read error may be behind it. This chain links TRBV4-2 with TRBJ1-1; the D gene is possibly TRBD1 (6 bases). This CDR3 has 15 residues. In germline, CDR1 is LGHNA, CDR2 YNFKEQ. CDR3 protein: CASIQSPGHGTEAFF. As DNA, the CDR3 is TGTGCCAGCATCCAATCCCCGGGACACGGCACTGAAGCTTTCTTT.

This clonotype was seen only once. The J gene is TRBJ2-2, the V gene TRBV12-3 or TRBV12-4, with 7 bases identical to TRBD1. With 7 bases clipped from V and 5 bases from J, the junction kept 10 bases outside the gene matches. This CDR3 contains 15 residues. CDR3 in amino acids: CASTLGGRETGELFF. The CDR3 nucleotides read TGTGCCAGCACCCTAGGGGGCAGGGAGACCGGGGAGCTGTTTTTT.

This clonotype was counted a few times. This chain joins TRBV12-3 or TRBV12-4 and TRBJ2-1, with 11 bases matching TRBD2. CDR3 length: 15 residues. The ends lost 2 bases at V and 8 bases at J; junction bases unmatched: 5. The CDR3 sequence is CASSLLASGGHEQFF. Here the CDR3 DNA reads TGTGCCAGCAGTTTATTGGCTAGCGGGGGGCATGAGCAGTTCTTC.

This clonotype was seen repeatedly, ten times or more. The V call is TRBV24-1, the J call TRBJ1-1; TRBD1 is a possible D gene (5 bases). Germline V CDR1 and CDR2: KGHDR, SFDVKD. Trimming pared 5 bases from V and 6 bases from J, leaving 12 bases between. The CDR3 spans 13 residues. Here the CDR3 reads CATSGRTNAEAFF. The CDR3 coding sequence is TGTGCCACCAGTGGAAGGACAAACGCTGAAGCTTTCTTT.

The rearrangement joins TRBV12-3 or TRBV12-4 to TRBJ1-2; D ambiguous. Trimming pared 5 bases from V and 5 bases from J, leaving 18 bases between. The length of the CDR3 is 15 residues. This chain's CDR3 is CASSRDGVGNYGYTF. In DNA form, the CDR3 reads TGTGCCAGCAGTAGAGACGGGGTGGGTAATTATGGCTACACCTTC.

This chain connects TRBV20-1 to TRBJ2-1; the D gene is possibly TRBD2 (6 bases). Germline assignment: CDR1 DFQATT and CDR2 SNEGSKA (reference sequence). Between the trimmed V and J ends, which lost 5 bases and 12 bases, there was a span of 23 bases. This CDR3 comprises 14 residues. CDR3: CSASVGGGNHGQFF. In nucleotides, the CDR3 is TGCAGTGCTTCCGTTGGTGGCGGGAACCATGGGCAGTTCTTC.

The chain combines TRBV5-1 with TRBJ2-1; 10 bases line up with TRBD1. The CDR3 sequence is 15 residues long. CDR1 and CDR2 (germline): SGHRS, YFSETQ. V was pared by 4 bases and J by 3 bases, with 4 bases of the junction left unmatched. The CDR3 region has the DNA TGCGCCAGCAGCGGGGGACAGGGGATCTACAATGAGCAGTTCTTC. It translates to CASSGGQGIYNEQFF.

This sequence joins TRBV29-1 and TRBJ2-7; D gene unclear. The CDR3 loop spans 12 amino acids. Trimming took 8 bases from V and 4 from J, leaving 15 bases between them. From germline, CDR1 is SQVTM and CDR2 ANQGSEA. The CDR3 bases are TGCAGCACTATAGCTGATACATACGAGCAGTACGTC. It yields the protein CSTIADTYEQYV.

This clonotype appeared a few times. This chain links TRBV20-1 with TRBJ1-1; no clear D. CDR1 is DFQATT and CDR2 is SNEGSKA in the germline V gene (reference sequence). The V gene lost 3 bases and the J gene lost 0 bases, with 11 bases spanning the gap. The CDR3 contains 14 residues. CDR3 DNA sequence: TGCAGTGCTAGCTCCGGGGAATTGAACACTGAAGCTTTCTTT. Translated: CSASSGELNTEAFF.

Concerning this clonotype itself: A junction end diverges from the germline sequence, so it may reflect a read error. The chain carries TRBV7-6 and TRBJ2-5; D may be TRBD1 (6 bases). From germline, CDR1 is SGHVS and CDR2 FNYEAQ. The length of the CDR3 is 15 residues. The CDR3 loop is CANSLGDRNQETQYF. CDR3 DNA sequence: TGTGCCAACAGCTTAGGAGACAGGAACCAAGAGACCCAGTACTTC.